This T cell receptor (beta chain) comes out of a study of cytomegalovirus exposure and HLA in healthy donors. The primer mix had 60 Vbeta and 13 Jbeta primers. TCRdb keeps only in-frame clones here, not all; method: immunoSEQ multiplex PCR. Of over 130,000 clones in the sample, 65% to 85% were seen once. The CDR3 runs 17 residues. J is TRBJ2-2 and V is TRBV21-1; no DNA check was done on the table's D call, TRBD2. TRBV21-1 is classified as a pseudogene. Sequenced: PBMCs. The receptor was derived from a male donor in good health and CMV-seronegative. The CDR3 loop is CASSKGALATNTGELFF. In DNA, the CDR3 is TGTGCCAGCAGCAAAGGAGCGCTAGCGACGAACACCGGGGAGCTGTTTTTT.